This TCR beta chain stems from a study of CD8+ T cells in alopecia areata. As the sequencing template, cDNA was produced by extracting RNA and reverse transcribing it. TCRdb's table, derived via immunoSEQ multiplex PCR, lists solely in-frame clones and lacks some. The data show 150,000 to 200,000 clones, 50% to 75% seen once. To note about this clone: Antigen specificity is unknown.

Study conclusions and caveats: Lesional scalp exceeded normal scalp in clonality, especially in alopecia totalis/universalis. With one nonresponder, baseline CD8+ expansion's link to response remains uncertain.

The treatment here: oral pan-JAK inhibitor, 5-10 mg twice daily. The CDR3 totals 14 residues. The V segment lost 6 bases and the J segment 4 bases; nucleotides outside the gene matches: 7. From germline, CDR1 is ENHRY and CDR2 SYGVKD. This sequence was found in a human donor with alopecia areata. Sequenced material: CD4+ T cells sorted from blood, taken around week 55, from a patient treated with tofacitinib. V and J are TRBV10-3 and TRBJ1-1; TRBD1 agrees at 8 bases. The CDR3 sequence: CAISFDRGGTEAFF. CDR3 nucleotides: TGTGCCATCAGCTTTGACAGGGGAGGCACTGAAGCTTTCTTT.